This TCR beta chain was obtained from a study of blood T cell repertoires in COVID-19. The CDR3 runs to 14 residues. Germline assignment: CDR1 SGHVS and CDR2 FNYEAQ. The V and J ends lost 5 bases and 3 bases, in that order; junction bases with no gene match: 7. TCRdb's copy holds only in-frame clones and misses some; the assay was immunoSEQ multiplex PCR. Of 120,000 or so clones in the sample, over 55% are singletons; the top ten hold about 2.2%. V gene TRBV7-6 combines with J gene TRBJ2-7; 7 bases match TRBD1. Input material: peripheral blood. This TCR came from a woman in her sixties or seventies with acute or convalescent COVID-19. The CDR3 region is CASSRGQEGYEQYF. CDR3 in DNA: TGTGCCAGCAGCCGAGGACAGGAAGGCTACGAGCAGTACTTC. The full variable domain, in which reference TRBV7-6 and TRBJ2-7 provide the parts outside the CDR3, is GAGVSQSPRYKVTKRGQDVALRCDPISGHVSLYWYRQALGQGPEFLTYFNYEAQQDKSGLPNDRFSAERPEGSISTLTIQRTEQRDSAMYRCASSRGQEGYEQYFGPGTRLTVT.